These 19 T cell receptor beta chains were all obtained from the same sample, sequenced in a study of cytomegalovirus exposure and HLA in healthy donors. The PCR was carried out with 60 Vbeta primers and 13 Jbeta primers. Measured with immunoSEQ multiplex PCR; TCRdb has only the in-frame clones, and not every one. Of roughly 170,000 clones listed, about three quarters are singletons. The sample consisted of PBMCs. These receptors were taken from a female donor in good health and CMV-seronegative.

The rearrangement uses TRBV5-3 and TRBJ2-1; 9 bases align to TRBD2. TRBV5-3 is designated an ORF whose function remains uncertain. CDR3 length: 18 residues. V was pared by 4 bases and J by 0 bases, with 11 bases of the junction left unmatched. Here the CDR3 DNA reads TGTGCCAGAAGCGATGGAGCGGGAGGCAAGAGCTCCTACAATGAGCAGTTCTTC. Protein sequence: CARSDGAGGKSSYNEQFF.

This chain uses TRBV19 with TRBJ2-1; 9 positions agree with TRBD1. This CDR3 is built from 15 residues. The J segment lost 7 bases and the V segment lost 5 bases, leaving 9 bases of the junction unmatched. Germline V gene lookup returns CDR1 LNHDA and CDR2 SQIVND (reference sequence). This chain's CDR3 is CASSPLGTGFNEQFF. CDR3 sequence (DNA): TGTGCCAGTAGTCCTCTTGGGACAGGGTTTAATGAGCAGTTCTTC.

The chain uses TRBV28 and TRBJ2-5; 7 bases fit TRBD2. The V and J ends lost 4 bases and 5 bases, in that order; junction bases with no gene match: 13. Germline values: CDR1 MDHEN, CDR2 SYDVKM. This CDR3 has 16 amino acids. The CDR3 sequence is CASSSPSGGTFETQYF. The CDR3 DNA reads TGTGCCAGCAGTTCCCCATCCGGGGGGACCTTTGAGACCCAGTACTTC.

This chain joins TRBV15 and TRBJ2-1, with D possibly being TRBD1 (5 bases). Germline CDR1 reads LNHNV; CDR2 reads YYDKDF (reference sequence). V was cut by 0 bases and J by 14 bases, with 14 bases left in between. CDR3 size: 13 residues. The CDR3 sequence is CATSRDPKGMKFF. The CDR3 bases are TGTGCCACCAGCAGAGATCCGAAGGGGATGAAGTTCTTC. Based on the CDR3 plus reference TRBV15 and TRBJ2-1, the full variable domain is DAMVIQNPRYQVTQFGKPVTLSCSQTLNHNVMYWYQQKSSQAPKLLFHYYDKDFNNEADTPDNFQSRRPNTSFCFLDIRSPGLGDTAMYLCATSRDPKGMKFFGPGTRLTVL.

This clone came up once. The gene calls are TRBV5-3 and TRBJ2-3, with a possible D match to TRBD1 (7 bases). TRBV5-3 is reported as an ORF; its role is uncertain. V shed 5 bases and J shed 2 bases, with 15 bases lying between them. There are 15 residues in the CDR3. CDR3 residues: CARRAGTDNTDTQYF. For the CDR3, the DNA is TGTGCCAGAAGGGCGGGGACAGACAACACAGATACGCAGTATTTT.

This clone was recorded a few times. In DNA form, the CDR3 reads TGTGCCAGCTCACCGTTGGACAGGGAAGAACAGTACTTC. As protein: CASSPLDREEQYF. V and J are TRBV18 and TRBJ2-7, with 8 bases that match TRBD1. Germline trimming cut 3 bases from V and 10 bases from J; bases unmatched to any gene: 8. The CDR3 is 13 residues long. Germline CDR1 reads KGHSH; CDR2 reads LQKENI.

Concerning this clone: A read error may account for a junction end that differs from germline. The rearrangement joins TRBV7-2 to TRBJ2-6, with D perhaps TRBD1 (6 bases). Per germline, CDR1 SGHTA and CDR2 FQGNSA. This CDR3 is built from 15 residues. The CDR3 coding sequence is TGTGCCAGCAGGAATACAGGGTCTGGGGCCAACGGCCTGACTTTC. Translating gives CASRNTGSGANGLTF.

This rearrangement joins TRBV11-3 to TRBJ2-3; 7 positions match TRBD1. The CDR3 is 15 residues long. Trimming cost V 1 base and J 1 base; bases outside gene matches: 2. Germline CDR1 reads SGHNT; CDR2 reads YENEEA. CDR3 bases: TGTGCCAGCAGCTTAGGTGGGACAGGCACAGATACGCAGTATTTT. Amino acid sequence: CASSLGGTGTDTQYF.

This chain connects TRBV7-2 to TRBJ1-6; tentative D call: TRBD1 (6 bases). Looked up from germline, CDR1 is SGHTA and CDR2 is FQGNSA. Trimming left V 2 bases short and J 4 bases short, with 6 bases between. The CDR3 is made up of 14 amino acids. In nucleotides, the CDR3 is TGTGCCAGCAGCTTACAGGGGTATAATTCACCCCTCCACTTT. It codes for CASSLQGYNSPLHF. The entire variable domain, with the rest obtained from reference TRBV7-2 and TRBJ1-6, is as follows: GAGVSQSPSNKVTEKGKDVELRCDPISGHTALYWYRQSLGQGLEFLIYFQGNSAPDKSGLPSDRFSAERTGGSVSTLTIQRTQQEDSAVYLCASSLQGYNSPLHFGNGTRLTVT.

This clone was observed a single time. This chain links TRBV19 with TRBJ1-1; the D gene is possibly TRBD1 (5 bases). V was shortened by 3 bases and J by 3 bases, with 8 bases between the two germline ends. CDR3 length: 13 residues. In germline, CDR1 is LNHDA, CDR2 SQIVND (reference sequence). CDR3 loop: CASSIRGDTEAFF. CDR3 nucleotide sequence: TGTGCCAGTAGTATTCGGGGGGACACTGAAGCTTTCTTT.

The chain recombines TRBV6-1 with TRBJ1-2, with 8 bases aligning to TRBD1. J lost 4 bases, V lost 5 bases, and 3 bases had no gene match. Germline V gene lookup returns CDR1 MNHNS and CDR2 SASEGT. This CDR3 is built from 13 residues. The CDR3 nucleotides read TGTGCCAGCAGTCTTGACAGGGGCTATGGCTACACCTTC. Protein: CASSLDRGYGYTF.

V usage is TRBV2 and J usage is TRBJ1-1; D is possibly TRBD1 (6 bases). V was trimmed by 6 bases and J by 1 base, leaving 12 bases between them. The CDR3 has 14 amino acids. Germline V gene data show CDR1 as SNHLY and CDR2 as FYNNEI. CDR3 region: CASSTGTRNTEAFF. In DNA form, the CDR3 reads TGTGCCAGCAGCACCGGGACACGGAACACTGAAGCTTTCTTT. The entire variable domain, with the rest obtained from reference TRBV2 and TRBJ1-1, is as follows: EPEVTQTPSHQVTQMGQEVILRCVPISNHLYFYWYRQILGQKVEFLVSFYNNEISEKSEIFDDQFSVERPDGSNFTLKIRSTKLEDSAMYFCASSTGTRNTEAFFGQGTRLTVV.

The CDR3 DNA is TGTGCCAGCGGAATGCAGCGGGAGGAGCAGTTCTTC. Translating it yields CASGMQREEQFF. V and J are TRBV9 and TRBJ2-1; the match to TRBD2 covers 8 bases. There are 12 residues in the CDR3. V was clipped by 7 bases and J by 10 bases; unmatched bases: 7. CDR1 is SGDLS and CDR2 is YYNGEE in the germline V gene.

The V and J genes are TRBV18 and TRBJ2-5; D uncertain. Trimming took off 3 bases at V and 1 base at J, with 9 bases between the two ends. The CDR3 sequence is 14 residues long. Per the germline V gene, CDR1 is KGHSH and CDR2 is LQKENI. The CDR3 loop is CASSPPSLQETQYF. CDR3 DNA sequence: TGTGCCAGCTCACCCCCAAGCCTCCAAGAGACCCAGTACTTC.

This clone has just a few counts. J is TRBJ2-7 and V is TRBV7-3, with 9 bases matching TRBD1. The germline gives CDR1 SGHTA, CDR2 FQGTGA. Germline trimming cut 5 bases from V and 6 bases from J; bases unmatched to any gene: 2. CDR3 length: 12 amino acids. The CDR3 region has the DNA TGTGCCAGCAGCCCGGACAGGGGCGAGCAGTACTTC. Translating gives CASSPDRGEQYF.

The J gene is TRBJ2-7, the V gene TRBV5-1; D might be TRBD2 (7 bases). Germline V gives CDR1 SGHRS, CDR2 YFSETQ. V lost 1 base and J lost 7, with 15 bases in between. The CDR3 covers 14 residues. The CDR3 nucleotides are TGCGCCAGCAGCTTGCAAGGGGGAGCGGGGGAGCAGTACTTC. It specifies CASSLQGGAGEQYF.

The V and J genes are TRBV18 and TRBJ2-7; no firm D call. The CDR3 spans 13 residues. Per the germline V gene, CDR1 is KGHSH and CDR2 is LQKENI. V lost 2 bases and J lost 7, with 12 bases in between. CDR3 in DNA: TGTGCCAGCTCACCAGCAGGCCTCGGAGAGCAGTACTTC. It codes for CASSPAGLGEQYF. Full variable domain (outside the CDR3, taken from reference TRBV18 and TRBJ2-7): NAGVMQNPRHLVRRRGQEARLRCSPMKGHSHVYWYRQLPEEGLKFMVYLQKENIIDESGMPKERFSAEFPKEGPSILRIQQVVRGDSAAYFCASSPAGLGEQYFGPGTRLTVT.

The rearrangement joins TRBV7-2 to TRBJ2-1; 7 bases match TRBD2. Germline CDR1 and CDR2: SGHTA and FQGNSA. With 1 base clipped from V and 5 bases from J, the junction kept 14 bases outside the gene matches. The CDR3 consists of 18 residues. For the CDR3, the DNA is TGTGCCAGCAGCTTAGAGTACGGGAGGAGGACTAGGGACAATGAGCAGTTCTTC. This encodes CASSLEYGRRTRDNEQFF.

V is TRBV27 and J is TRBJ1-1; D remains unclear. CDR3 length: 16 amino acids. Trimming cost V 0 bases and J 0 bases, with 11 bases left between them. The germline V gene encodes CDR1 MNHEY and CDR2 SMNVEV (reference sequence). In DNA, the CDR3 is TGTGCCAGCAGTTTATCTGGGGAGCTCATGAACACTGAAGCTTTCTTT. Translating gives CASSLSGELMNTEAFF.